A single T cell receptor (beta chain) is shown here with its context. It lacks a known antigen. One base away there is no much larger clone; base qualities are not given. V is trimmed back by 8 bases and J by 2 bases, and the junction contains 4 bases that no gene match accounts for. From cysteine to phenylalanine, the CDR3 is 13 amino acids long. Left in the record is the CDR3 DNA by itself, 39 bases read in frame from the first base. The germline V gene encodes CDR1 SGHTS and CDR2 YDEGEE. To sequence the TCRbeta CDR3 region, genomic DNA was isolated from the sorted cells. The immunoSEQ Assay was used for sequencing of TCRbeta CDR3 regions. TCRdb limited this immuneACCESS table to in-frame rearrangements with V and J called. A share of clones is missing; checked studies link under half to unresolved V genes, and the rest is unexplained. The sample table shows 60,000 to 85,000 clones, and over 80% are seen once. The top ten clones comprise 8.5% to 9% of the sample.

The trial excluded patients who had a history of autoimmune disease or were on systemic immunosuppression. Peripheral blood for TCR sequencing was collected from all dose cohorts at baseline, on cycle 4 day 1, and on cycle 7 day 1. The samples were taken from a phase I, first-in-human, multicenter, open-label dose-escalation trial of ivuxolimab. Adults with locally advanced or metastatic melanoma, renal cell carcinoma, hepatocellular carcinoma or head and neck squamous cell carcinoma were enrolled in the trial. Before TCR sequencing, CD4+ and CD8+ T cells were separately sorted from peripheral blood. This sample stems from a study of OX40 agonist ivuxolimab in advanced cancers. In terms of the full investigation: Ivuxolimab, which targeted the costimulatory receptor OX40 (CD134), was an agonistic, fully human IgG2 monoclonal antibody. Prior anti-PD-1, anti-PD-L1 or anti-CTLA-4 therapy was permitted, and checkpoint inhibitors had been received by about two fifths of dose-escalation patients. Three dose-escalation patients achieved partial responses, one with hepatocellular carcinoma and two with cutaneous melanoma. The dose-escalation cohort was 80% to 90% male with a mean age of about 65 years, ranging from roughly 23 to 85. Of the roughly 53 patients in dose escalation, some 19 had hepatocellular carcinoma, some 15 had melanoma, 9 had renal cell carcinoma and 9 had head and neck cancer. The purpose of peripheral TCRbeta sequencing was to test whether ivuxolimab changed TCR sequence diversity and led to clonal T-cell expansion. The monotherapy dose-escalation portion (N of about 57 patients) of the phase I ivuxolimab trial is reported in the paper. Intravenous ivuxolimab was administered to patients every 2 weeks at six dose levels: 0.01, 0.1, 0.3, 1.5, 3 and 10 mg/kg.

Study-wide conclusions, independent of this receptor: At doses of 0.1 to 3.0 mg/kg, clonal expansion of both CD4+ and CD8+ T cells in blood was seen between baseline and week 6. In partial responders in the 0.1-3.0 mg/kg groups, normalized peripheral clonal expansion was found to be among the lowest, especially among CD8+ T cells. After ivuxolimab, more expanded clones were found on average in CD8+ T cells than in CD4+ T cells. Low levels of normalized T-cell clonal expansion were also seen in some patients who did not respond. The antigen specificity of the clonally expanded peripheral T cells was not determined.

The rearrangement joined TRBV5-8 to TRBJ2-7; TRBD1 fits 10 bases in the junction. The specimen comprised CD4+ or CD8+ T cells sorted from blood, sampled in a trial of the OX40 agonist ivuxolimab. The source of this sequence is an adult with an advanced solid tumor such as melanoma, head and neck, liver or kidney cancer. The DNA sequence is given as TGTGCCAGGGGGGACAGGGGCACCTACGAGCAGTACTTC. Its translation is CARGDRGTYEQYF.